The sequence of this TCR beta chain was determined in a study of blood T cell repertoires in COVID-19. The overall study: The United States, Italy and Spain provided the acute and convalescent COVID-19 samples. Sample material is recorded as cDNA or gDNA derived from T cells, B-cell-depleted T cells, or PBMCs.

CDR3 size: 18 residues. Trimming pared 2 bases from V and 2 bases from J, leaving 21 bases between. The germline V gene encodes CDR1 LGHNA and CDR2 YSLEER. Source study methods: Reference gene primer amplification in the assay estimated nucleated cell counts. Assay used: immunoSEQ multiplex PCR; TCRdb lists only in-frame clones, some missing. V and J calls and clone size are as listed in that table; D and trimming were resolved from the DNA. The data contain roughly 86,000 clones, about four fifths of them singletons. The TCR sequence derives from a man in his 60s with acute or convalescent COVID-19. What was sequenced was peripheral blood. The J gene is TRBJ1-1, the V gene TRBV4-3, with D unclear. The CDR3 coding sequence is TGCGCCAGCAGCCAATCCGTCTTGCGTGCGGAGGTAAACACTGAAGCTTTCTTT. The encoded protein is CASSQSVLRAEVNTEAFF.